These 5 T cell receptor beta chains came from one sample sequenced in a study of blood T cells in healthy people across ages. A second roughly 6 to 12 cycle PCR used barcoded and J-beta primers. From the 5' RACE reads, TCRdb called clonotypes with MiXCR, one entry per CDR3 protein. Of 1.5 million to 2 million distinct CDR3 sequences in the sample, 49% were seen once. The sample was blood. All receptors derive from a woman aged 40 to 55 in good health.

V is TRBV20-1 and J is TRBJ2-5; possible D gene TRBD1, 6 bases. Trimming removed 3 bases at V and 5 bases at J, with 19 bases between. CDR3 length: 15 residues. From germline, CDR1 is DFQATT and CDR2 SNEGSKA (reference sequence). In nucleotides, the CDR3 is TGCAGTGCTAGTTGGGGGCAGGGGATGGGGGAGACCCAGTACTTC. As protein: CSASWGQGMGETQYF.

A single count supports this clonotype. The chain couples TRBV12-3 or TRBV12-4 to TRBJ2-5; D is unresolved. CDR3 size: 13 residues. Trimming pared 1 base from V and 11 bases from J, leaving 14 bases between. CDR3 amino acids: CASSLGFFNEQYF. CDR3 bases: TGTGCCAGCAGTTTAGGATTTTTCAATGAGCAGTACTTC.

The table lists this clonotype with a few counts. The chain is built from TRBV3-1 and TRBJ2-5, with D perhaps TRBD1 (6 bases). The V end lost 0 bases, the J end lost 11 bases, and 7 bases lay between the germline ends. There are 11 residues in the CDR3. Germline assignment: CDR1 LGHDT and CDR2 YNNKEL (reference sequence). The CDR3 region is CASSQDGQQYF. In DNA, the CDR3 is TGTGCCAGCAGCCAAGATGGACAGCAGTACTTC.

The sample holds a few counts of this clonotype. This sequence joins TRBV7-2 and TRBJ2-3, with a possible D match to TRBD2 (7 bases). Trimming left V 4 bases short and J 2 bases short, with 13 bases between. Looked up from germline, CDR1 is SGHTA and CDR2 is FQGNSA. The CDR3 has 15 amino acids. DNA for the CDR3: TGTGCCAGCAGCTCCAGGGGAGGGTTCACAGATACGCAGTATTTT. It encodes CASSSRGGFTDTQYF.

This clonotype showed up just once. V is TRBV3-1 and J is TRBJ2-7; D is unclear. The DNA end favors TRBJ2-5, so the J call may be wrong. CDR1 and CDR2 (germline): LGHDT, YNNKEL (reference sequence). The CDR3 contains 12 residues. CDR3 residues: CASSHNAETQYF. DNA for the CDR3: TGTGCCAGCAGCCATAATGCGGAGACCCAGTACTTC.